This entry is about one T cell receptor beta chain. CDR3 length: 15 amino acids. V was clipped by 2 bases and J by 2 bases, with 11 bases between them. In germline, CDR1 is SGHTS, CDR2 YDEGEE. In the authors' methods: From reference gene primer amplification, estimates of nucleated cell counts were derived. Produced via immunoSEQ multiplex PCR; TCRdb's table is partial and in-frame only. That table is the source of V, J and clone size, and D and trimming were worked out from the DNA. The sample lists around 260,000 clones, about 88% occurring once. The entry originates in a study of blood T cell repertoires in COVID-19. Study-wide background: Italy, Spain and the United States were the sources of the convalescent and acute COVID-19 samples. Nucleic acid was either cDNA or gDNA, and it came from T cells, B-cell-depleted T cells, or PBMCs.

The chain has TRBV5-8 and TRBJ1-5; possible D gene TRBD1, 6 bases. Sequenced: peripheral blood. The TCR sequence derives from a man in his sixties who had recovered from COVID-19. The CDR3 bases are TGTGCCAGCAGCTTCTCAGGGGCCGGCAATCAGCCCCAGCATTTT. Residues: CASSFSGAGNQPQHF. The complete variable domain, with remaining parts taken from reference TRBV5-8 and TRBJ1-5, reads EAGVTQSPTHLIKTRGQQATLRCSPISGHTSVYWYQQALGLGLQFLLWYDEGEERNRGNFPPRFSGRQFPNYSSELNVNALELEDSALYLCASSFSGAGNQPQHFGDGTRLSIL.